A selection of T cell receptor beta chains follows, all from one sample in a study of cytomegalovirus exposure and HLA in healthy donors. Measured with immunoSEQ multiplex PCR; TCRdb has only the in-frame clones, and not every one. Here the sample spans under 80,000 clones, more than 60% being singletons. Sequenced material: PBMCs. The origin of the receptors is a man over 45 in good health and CMV-seropositive. Both conserved end residues are part of each CDR3. D genes are given only for firm matches. Some rows mark clone size as missing; the rest say once, few, many or name a class of expanded clone.

D gene	V gene	clone size	J gene	CDR3 DNA	CDR3 protein
-	TRBV13	-	TRBJ2-7	TGTGCCAGCAGCTTAGGCGGGAACTCCTACGAGCAGTACTTC	CASSLGGNSYEQYF
-	TRBV6-5	-	TRBJ1-1	TGTGCCAGCAGTTACTCGCGAGCGATGAACACTGAAGCTCTCTTT	CASSYSRAMNTEALF
-	TRBV7-3	-	TRBJ1-6	TGTGCCAGCAGCCCACAAGGGGGAAATTCACCCCTCCACTTT	CASSPQGGNSPLHF
TRBD1	TRBV28	-	TRBJ1-1	TGTGCCAGCAGTCCCGGGACAGGGGCGAACACTGAAGCTTTCTTT	CASSPGTGANTEAFF
TRBD2	TRBV5-4	-	TRBJ2-7	TGTGCCAGCAGCCGAACTAGCGGGGGGGCGGACGAGCAGTACTTC	CASSRTSGGADEQYF
-	TRBV29-1	few	TRBJ1-5	TGCAGCGTTGGAACAGGTAATCAGCCCCAGCATTTT	CSVGTGNQPQHF
TRBD1	TRBV28	few	TRBJ2-7	TGTGCCAGCAGTTTTCGGACAGGGCGGCCCGAGCAGTACTTC	CASSFRTGRPEQYF
-	TRBV19	-	TRBJ1-6	TGTGCCAGTAGTATAAGGGGGGGTTCACCCCTCCACTTT	CASSIRGGSPLHF
TRBD1	TRBV5-4	-	TRBJ1-3	TGTGCCAGCAGCAAGCCGGGACAGGGACCGAACACCATATATTTT	CASSKPGQGPNTIYF
TRBD1	TRBV11-1	-	TRBJ2-7	TGTGCCAGCAGCTCCCCCCACGGGACAGCTTGGGGCGAGCAGTACTTC	CASSSPHGTAWGEQYF
TRBD2	TRBV7-2	-	TRBJ2-3	TGTGCCAGCAGCCCACAGCGGGGGGGCCTCGGAGATACGCAGTATTTT	CASSPQRGGLGDTQYF
-	TRBV25-1	-	TRBJ1-3	TGTGCCAGCAGTGAAATCGGAGCCTCTGGAAACACCATATATTTT	CASSEIGASGNTIYF
-	TRBV19	-	TRBJ1-5	TGTGCCAGTAGTCTTATAAGGGGAAATCAGCCCCAGCATTTT	CASSLIRGNQPQHF
TRBD1	TRBV7-9	-	TRBJ2-5	TGTTCCAGCAGCTTAGGGGACAGGGCGCCACAAGAGACCCAGTACTTC	CSSSLGDRAPQETQYF
TRBD2	TRBV5-1	once	TRBJ2-1	TGCGCCAGCAGGAGAATGGGACTAGCGGGTAATGAGCAGTTCTTC	CASRRMGLAGNEQFF
-	TRBV19	-	TRBJ1-2	TGTGCCAGTAGCCAAATGAACTATGGCTACACCTTC	CASSQMNYGYTF
-	TRBV7-7	-	TRBJ1-6	TGTGCTAGCAGCCCCCCGGGCGCAGGGGATAATTCACCCCTCCACTTT	CASSPPGAGDNSPLHF
-	TRBV30	-	TRBJ2-1	TGTGCCTGGAGCAGGGCAAATGAGCAGTTCTTC	CAWSRANEQFF
-	TRBV7-2	-	TRBJ1-3	TGTGCCAGCAGCTTATCGCGCTCTGGAAACACCATATATTTT	CASSLSRSGNTIYF
TRBD2	TRBV2	-	TRBJ2-2	TGTGCCAGCAGACGGACTAGCACCGGGGAGCTGTTTTTT	CASRRTSTGELFF
-	TRBV11-3	-	TRBJ2-3	TGTGCCAGCAGCTTAGGGTCGAGCCGGGTTGGCGGCACAGATACGCAGTATTTT	CASSLGSSRVGGTDTQYF
TRBD1	TRBV5-5	few	TRBJ1-2	TGTGCCAGCAGCATAAGTACAGGGGATCTTAACTATGGCTACACCTTC	CASSISTGDLNYGYTF
TRBD1	TRBV6-6	-	TRBJ2-3	TGTGCCAGCAGTTACATCAGGGACAGGGGTGCAGATACGCAGTATTTT	CASSYIRDRGADTQYF
TRBD2	TRBV29-1	-	TRBJ2-2	TGCAGCGTTGCCGGGAGGGCCCAGACCGGGGAGCTGTTTTTT	CSVAGRAQTGELFF
TRBD1	TRBV7-9	-	TRBJ1-2	TGTGCCAGCAGCCTGGGACAGGGCTATGGCTACACCTTC	CASSLGQGYGYTF
-	TRBV30	-	TRBJ1-1	TGTGCCTGGAGCCTATCCCCTCCAGGGTTAGACACTGAAGCTTTCTTT	CAWSLSPPGLDTEAFF
-	TRBV6-5	-	TRBJ2-7	TGTGCCAGCAGTTACGGGCGGGTCTCCTACGAGCAGTACTTC	CASSYGRVSYEQYF
-	TRBV5-1	-	TRBJ2-1	TGCGCCAGCAGCTTGGGCGGGTGGAGCTCCTACAATGAGCAGTTCTTC	CASSLGGWSSYNEQFF
-	TRBV27	-	TRBJ1-3	TGTGCCCAGACTAGGTGGCCCATATATTTT	CAQTRWPIYF
-	TRBV19	-	TRBJ1-6	TGTGCCAGTAGTATAGCGCCAACCAACAGGGTTAGCTCCTATAATTCACCCCTCCACTTT	CASSIAPTNRVSSYNSPLHF
-	TRBV27	-	TRBJ2-7	TGTGCCAGCAGTCCAGGGCGGACCCCGTTCTACGAGCAGTACTTC	CASSPGRTPFYEQYF
-	TRBV2	-	TRBJ1-5	TGTGCCAGCAGTGGTGTGGGAGGGAGCAATCAGCCCCAGCATTTT	CASSGVGGSNQPQHF
-	TRBV19	-	TRBJ1-1	TGTGCCAGTAGTAAGGGGGAAATGAACACTGAAGCTTTCTTT	CASSKGEMNTEAFF
-	TRBV5-4	-	TRBJ1-1	TGTGCCAGCAGCTCCGGACAGATGAACACTGAAGCTTTCTTT	CASSSGQMNTEAFF
-	TRBV11-2	-	TRBJ2-2	TGTGCCAGCAGCTTATCCGTGACTATCGGGGAGCTGTTTTTT	CASSLSVTIGELFF
TRBD2	TRBV6-1	-	TRBJ2-5	TGTGCCAGCAGTGTATTAGGTAGCGGGGCCCCGTGGGAGACCCAGTACTTC	CASSVLGSGAPWETQYF
-	TRBV5-1	-	TRBJ1-6	TGCGCCAGCAGCTTGGTCGCGGGCACAGATAATTCACCCCTCCACTTT	CASSLVAGTDNSPLHF
-	TRBV18	-	TRBJ1-3	TGTGCCAGCTCACCGGGCATTGGGGGAAACACCATATATTTT	CASSPGIGGNTIYF
-	TRBV6-6	-	TRBJ2-2	TGTGCCAGCAGTTACGAGCACGGGGAGCTGTTTTTT	CASSYEHGELFF
-	TRBV30	-	TRBJ2-2	TGTGCCTGGAGGTATGACACCGGGGAGCTGTTTTTT	CAWRYDTGELFF
-	TRBV30	-	TRBJ2-5	TGTGCCTGGAGCTACGATACAGGGAGGCGGGAGCAGTACTTC	CAWSYDTGRREQYF
TRBD2	TRBV7-9	-	TRBJ2-3	TGTTCCAGCAGCTTAGGACTAGCGGGGGGCGCAGATACGCAGTATTTT	CSSSLGLAGGADTQYF
TRBD1	TRBV6-1	few	TRBJ2-1	TGTGCCAGCAGTGAAGGAGGACAGGGGAAGAATGAGCAGTTCTTC	CASSEGGQGKNEQFF
TRBD2	TRBV2	-	TRBJ2-3	TGTGCCAGCAGTGCCCGTAGCGGGGCTAGTACAGATACGCAGTATTTT	CASSARSGASTDTQYF
TRBD2	TRBV7-9	few	TRBJ2-5	TGTGCCAGCAGCCCAAAGAGGCTAGCGGGGGGGCACGAGACCCAGTACTTC	CASSPKRLAGGHETQYF
-	TRBV27	-	TRBJ1-1	TGTGCCAGCAGTTTATATGGGGGGATGAACACTGAAGCTTTCTTT	CASSLYGGMNTEAFF
-	TRBV4-3	-	TRBJ2-1	TGCTCCAGCCGCCAAGATATGATCGTACTCATCTACAATGAGCAGTTCTTC	CSSRQDMIVLIYNEQFF
TRBD2	TRBV27	-	TRBJ2-1	TGTGCCAGCAGTCCGGCAGGGCTAGCGGTATACAATGAGCAGTTCTTC	CASSPAGLAVYNEQFF
TRBD2	TRBV7-3	-	TRBJ2-7	TGTGCCAGCAGCCTTCAGGCGGGGGACGAGCAGTACTTC	CASSLQAGDEQYF
-	TRBV19	-	TRBJ2-7	TGTGCCAGTAGTATATCGCCTGAGAGCTACGAGCAGTACTTC	CASSISPESYEQYF
-	TRBV4-3	-	TRBJ2-1	TGCGCCAGCAGCCAAGATATCAGCGTACTCATCTACAATGAGCAGTTCTTC	CASSQDISVLIYNEQFF
TRBD1	TRBV6-5	-	TRBJ2-7	TGTGCCAGCAGCCGACCGGGACAGGGAAGGAAGCAGTACTTC	CASSRPGQGRKQYF
-	TRBV18	-	TRBJ1-2	TGTGCCAGCTCACCAGCACGGACAGCACTAAGCTATGGCTACACCTTC	CASSPARTALSYGYTF
TRBD1	TRBV29-1	-	TRBJ1-5	TGCAGCGTTTTGACAGGGGATGGCAATCAGCCCCAGCATTTT	CSVLTGDGNQPQHF
TRBD1	TRBV6-6	-	TRBJ1-3	TGTGCCAGCAGTTACGAGGGGGCCTCTGGAAACACCATATATTTT	CASSYEGASGNTIYF
-	TRBV6-9	few	TRBJ2-2	TGTGCCAGCAGAAAGCGTTCATACACCGGGGAGCTGTTTTTT	CASRKRSYTGELFF
TRBD1	TRBV5-1	-	TRBJ2-1	TGCGCCAGCAGCTTACAGACAGGGAGAGATGAGCAGTTCTTC	CASSLQTGRDEQFF
-	TRBV5-1	-	TRBJ2-1	TGCGCCAGCACGGTTGGACAGCCTTACAATGAGCAGTTCTTC	CASTVGQPYNEQFF
-	TRBV7-3	few	TRBJ1-5	TGTGCCAGCAGCCCCGAGGGGGGGTTCCGGCAGCCCCAGCATTTT	CASSPEGGFRQPQHF